This T cell receptor beta chain emerged from a study of naive and memory T cell subsets. General study points: In CD4 and CD8 cells, diversity dropped from naive through EMRA.

Two oligonucleotides, mixed equimolar, formed the beta constant-region primer covering TRBC1 and TRBC2. The ligated cDNA underwent four PCR rounds using SP2 and nested alpha and beta constant-region primers. Using its own MiXCR run on the UMI-ligation and nested PCR reads, TCRdb lists one record per CDR3 protein. The table shows 80,000 to 95,000 distinct CDR3 sequences, with about 8.2% occurring only once. Germline CDR1 reads MGHRA; CDR2 reads YSYEKL. The CDR3 contains 16 residues. Unmatched junction bases numbered 5, after V lost 3 bases and J lost 1 base. This clonotype has at least ten counts. Its antigen is unidentified.

The sequenced sample was naive CD8+ T cells from blood. The chain couples TRBV4-1 to TRBJ2-1; 8 bases are shared with TRBD2. This TCR came from a human donor in good health. CDR3 bases: TGCGCCAGCAGCCAGTTAGCGGGACGATCCTACAATGAGCAGTTCTTC. It is translated as CASSQLAGRSYNEQFF.